This TCR beta chain emerged from a study of spatial heterogeneity in lung cancer. Time point meaning: sample taken at primary tumor resection. Extraction of whole RNA from tumor, nontumor lung or frozen PBMC preceded unsorted sequencing. Via MiXCR, TCRdb re-called the 5' RACE reads, giving one row per CDR3 protein. The profile shows around 8,000 distinct CDR3 sequences, roughly 8.6% of them singletons. The sample holds many counts of this clonotype. This beta chain represents an off-target read in a library built for alpha chains; its size is of limited meaning. The CDR3 length is 13 residues. V lost 5 bases to trimming and J lost 6 bases; unmatched junction nucleotides: 4. Germline CDR1 and CDR2: LGHDT and YNNKEL (reference sequence).

The rearrangement links TRBV3-1 to TRBJ1-2; 9 bases agree with TRBD1. The sequence came from a male donor with early-stage non-small cell lung cancer. This specimen consisted of PBMCs, obtained at surgery. The CDR3 region has the DNA TGTGCCAGCAGCTCCGGGACAGGGAATGGCTACACCTTC. Translated: CASSSGTGNGYTF.